The present T cell receptor beta chain was sequenced within a study of tumor and adjacent non-tumor tissue in lung cancer. Looked up from germline, CDR1 is SGHDT and CDR2 is YYEEEE. The CDR3 has 15 residues. This sample's RNA came from whole unsorted tissue. Three rounds of nested PCR, following a modified ARM-PCR protocol, produced the TCRbeta library. MiXCR was run by TCRdb on the multiplex PCR reads, yielding one entry per CDR3 protein. The sample has 75,000 to 100,000 distinct CDR3 sequences; approximately 70% are singletons. A remark on this clonotype: Compared with germline, one end of the junction differs, possibly owing to a read error.

This rearrangement joins TRBV5-6 to TRBJ1-1; no clear D gene. Sequences were obtained from lung tumor tissue. This TCR derives from a man aged 55-75 years with non-small cell lung cancer. The CDR3 nucleotides read TGTGCCGGCAGCTCCCGAGGAGGGTTGAACACTGAAGTTTTCTTT. Amino acid sequence: CAGSSRGGLNTEVFF. Full variable domain (missing parts from reference TRBV5-6 and TRBJ1-1): DAGVTQSPTHLIKTRGQQVTLRCSPKSGHDTVSWYQQALGQGPQFIFQYYEEEERQRGNFPDRFSGHQFPNYSSELNVNALLLGDSALYLCAGSSRGGLNTEVFFGQGTRLTVV.